What follows are 24 T cell receptor beta chains derived from one specimen sequenced in a study of T cells in Graves' hyperthyroidism and ophthalmopathy. It was RNA transcripts that yielded the amplified TCR beta CDR3 regions. First-round RT-PCR with HTBI primers amplified the TCR CDR3 region. One entry per CDR3 protein, called by TCRdb with MiXCR from the multiplex PCR reads. The repertoire holds hundreds of thousands of distinct CDR3 sequences, 46% seen once, with nearly 8.5% in the top ten. The sample taken for sequencing was peripheral blood or thyroid tissue (not recorded which). These receptors all stem from a woman between 18 and 29 years old with Graves' hyperthyroidism.

This clonotype has only a few counts. The chain recombines TRBV7-9 with TRBJ1-5; 8 nucleotides agree with TRBD1. The junction had 8 bases not matched to a gene; V was cut back by 5 bases and J by 5 bases. This CDR3 has 15 residues. Germline values: CDR1 SEHNR, CDR2 FQNEAQ (reference sequence). CDR3 sequence reads: CASSQRTGPDQPQHF. In DNA form, the CDR3 reads TGTGCCAGCAGCCAGCGGACAGGGCCGGATCAGCCCCAGCATTTT.

This clonotype was observed many times. The V and J genes are TRBV7-9 and TRBJ1-1; D is unclear. The CDR3 runs 12 residues. V lost 1 base and J lost 5, with 5 bases in between. Germline V gene data show CDR1 as SEHNR and CDR2 as FQNEAQ (reference sequence). CDR3 protein: CASSLGATEAFF. CDR3 nucleotide sequence: TGTGCCAGCAGCTTAGGGGCAACTGAAGCTTTCTTT.

About this clonotype: Just one base apart from a much larger clone, this may be a read error. This rearrangement joins TRBV9 to TRBJ1-5, with 9 bases aligning to TRBD1. Germline CDR1 SGDLS, CDR2 YYNGEE. The CDR3 consists of 15 residues. The DNA of the CDR3 is TGTGCCAGCAGTAAAACCACAGGGGGCGTTCAGCTCCAGCATTTT. As protein: CASSKTTGGVQLQHF.

The V and J genes are TRBV7-9 and TRBJ1-2; no firm D call. Per germline, CDR1 SEHNR and CDR2 FQNEAQ (reference sequence). Trimming took off 7 bases at V and 4 bases at J, with 13 bases between the two ends. This CDR3 region has 13 residues. The CDR3 here is CASKSEVGYGYTF. In DNA form, the CDR3 reads TGTGCCAGCAAGAGTGAGGTGGGCTATGGCTACACCTTC.

CDR3 residues: CASSPRDGNTGELFF. The CDR3 DNA follows: TGCGCCAGCAGCCCCCGGGACGGTAACACCGGGGAGCTGTTTTTT. The chain links TRBV4-1 to TRBJ2-2; D may match TRBD1 or TRBD2 (5 bases each). The CDR3 is made up of 15 amino acids. Trimming cost V 4 bases and J 2 bases, with 11 bases left between them. Germline CDR1 reads MGHRA; CDR2 reads YSYEKL.

The chain links TRBV12-3 or TRBV12-4 to TRBJ2-7; D gene unclear. V was cut by 5 bases and J by 4 bases, with 15 bases left in between. This CDR3 has 14 amino acids. For the CDR3, the DNA is TGTGCCAGCAGTCCCTCATGGGCCATATACGAGCAGTACTTC. Translated: CASSPSWAIYEQYF.

A remark on this clonotype: Its ends do not fully match the called genes, so a read error is possible. The J gene is TRBJ2-5, the V gene TRBV7-9, with TRBD2 matching over 9 bases. This CDR3 spans 15 amino acids. Per the germline V gene, CDR1 is SEHNR and CDR2 is FQNEAQ (reference sequence). The CDR3 DNA sequence: TGCGCCAGCAGCCAAGGGCGGGAGGGCCAAGAGACCCAGTACTTC. It yields the protein CASSQGREGQETQYF.

The chain uses TRBV7-9 and TRBJ2-7; no definite D call. In germline, CDR1 is SEHNR, CDR2 FQNEAQ (reference sequence). V lost 6 bases and J 2 bases, leaving 11 bases between the germline ends. The CDR3 totals 13 residues. Here the CDR3 reads CASSRVGAYEQYF. The CDR3 DNA is TGTGCCAGCAGTAGGGTTGGTGCCTACGAGCAGTACTTC.

In this sample, this clonotype turned up many times. This chain joins TRBV19 and TRBJ2-5; 7 bases align to TRBD2. Germline loops: CDR1 LNHDA, CDR2 SQIVND (reference sequence). The ends lost 0 bases at V and 7 bases at J; junction bases unmatched: 5. The CDR3 sequence is 14 residues long. DNA for the CDR3: TGTGCCAGTAGTATAGAGGCGGGAGACGGGACCCAGTACTTC. It specifies CASSIEAGDGTQYF. The entire variable domain, with the rest obtained from reference TRBV19 and TRBJ2-5, is as follows: DGGITQSPKYLFRKEGQNVTLSCEQNLNHDAMYWYRQDPGQGLRLIYYSQIVNDFQKGDIAEGYSVSREKKESFPLTVTSAQKNPTAFYLCASSIEAGDGTQYFGPGTRLLVL.

The chain combines TRBV25-1 with TRBJ2-7, with D hard to call. The CDR3 loop spans 13 amino acids. The germline CDR1 and CDR2 sequences are MGHDK and SYGVNS. Between the trimmed V and J ends, which lost 1 base and 3 bases, there was a span of 7 bases. CDR3 in DNA: TGTGCCAGCAGTGAATGGTTCCTCTACGAGCAGTACTTC. Its protein product is CASSEWFLYEQYF.

This clonotype has ten or more counts. The gene calls are TRBV24-1 and TRBJ2-7; TRBD2 agrees at 10 bases. The CDR3 is 13 residues long. Trimming at V came to 7 bases and at J to 5 bases, leaving 4 bases not matched to a gene. Germline lookup yields CDR1 KGHDR and CDR2 SFDVKD. The CDR3 region has the DNA TGTGCCACCAGGGCTAGCGGGAGCCACGAGCAGTACTTC. Protein: CATRASGSHEQYF.

Many counts were recorded for this clonotype. The J gene is TRBJ1-1, the V gene TRBV2, with TRBD1 identical over 12 bases. CDR1 is SNHLY, CDR2 FYNNEI, per germline. V gave up 6 bases and J gave up 4 bases; unmatched junction bases: 3. The CDR3 is 14 residues long. CDR3: CASRGQGAFTEAFF. DNA for the CDR3: TGTGCCAGCAGGGGACAGGGGGCCTTCACTGAAGCTTTCTTT.

In this sample, this clonotype turned up a few times. The chain has TRBV12-3 or TRBV12-4 and TRBJ1-6; no clear D gene. V dropped 1 base and J dropped 4 bases, with 5 bases sitting between them. CDR3 length: 14 amino acids. CDR3 in amino acids: CASSLVLYNSPLHF. The CDR3 nucleotides read TGTGCCAGCAGTTTAGTTCTGTATAATTCACCCCTCCACTTT.

The chain links TRBV7-2 to TRBJ2-5, with 9 bases that match TRBD2. With 5 bases clipped from V and 5 bases from J, the junction kept 6 bases outside the gene matches. The CDR3 has 14 amino acids. Per the germline V gene, CDR1 is SGHTA and CDR2 is FQGNSA. For the CDR3, the DNA is TGTGCCAGCAGCCAAGAAAGCGGGGGGGAGACCCAGTACTTC. Protein sequence: CASSQESGGETQYF.

This clonotype was found many times. The chain links TRBV29-1 to TRBJ1-4; 7 bases map to TRBD1. The germline V gene encodes CDR1 SQVTM and CDR2 ANQGSEA. V was clipped by 5 bases and J by 3 bases; unmatched bases: 3. The CDR3 runs to 13 residues. CDR3 sequence (DNA): TGCAGCGTTCTACAGGGGCCTAATGAAAAACTGTTTTTT. It is translated as CSVLQGPNEKLFF.

This rearrangement joins TRBV2 to TRBJ2-5, with unresolved D. From germline, CDR1 is SNHLY and CDR2 FYNNEI. The CDR3 covers 15 residues. V lost 5 bases, J lost 5 bases, and 18 bases lay in between. This CDR3 reads CASSRSGSTGETQYF. The CDR3 DNA reads as TGTGCCAGCAGTCGAAGTGGGTCCACTGGGGAGACCCAGTACTTC.

This clonotype has at least ten counts. The chain employs TRBV7-2 and TRBJ1-1, with 7 bases lining up with TRBD1. Germline V lookup: CDR1 SGHTA, CDR2 FQGNSA. The V gene end was trimmed by 5 bases and the J gene end by 0 bases; junction bases not matched to a gene: 3. This CDR3 is 14 amino acids long. The CDR3 loop reads CASSTGQMNTEAFF. The CDR3 nucleotides are TGTGCCAGCAGCACGGGACAGATGAACACTGAAGCTTTCTTT.

The table lists this clonotype with many counts. The V and J genes are TRBV19 and TRBJ1-2; 7 positions agree with TRBD1. The CDR3 runs 11 residues. Germline CDR1 is LNHDA and CDR2 is SQIVND (reference sequence). The V segment lost 6 bases and the J segment 8 bases; nucleotides outside the gene matches: 3. The CDR3 reads CASSTGAGYTF. In DNA, the CDR3 is TGTGCCAGTAGCACAGGGGCCGGCTACACCTTC. Based on the CDR3 plus reference TRBV19 and TRBJ1-2, the full variable domain is DGGITQSPKYLFRKEGQNVTLSCEQNLNHDAMYWYRQDPGQGLRLIYYSQIVNDFQKGDIAEGYSVSREKKESFPLTVTSAQKNPTAFYLCASSTGAGYTFGSGTRLTVV.

This clonotype was found many times. The rearrangement links TRBV5-1 to TRBJ1-5, with 8 bases aligning to TRBD1. This CDR3 comprises 14 residues. J was trimmed by 4 bases and V by 3 bases; bases with no gene match: 3. Per germline, CDR1 SGHRS and CDR2 YFSETQ. DNA of the CDR3: TGCGCCAGCAGCTCAGGACAGGGAAATCAGCCCCAGCATTTT. This gives the protein CASSSGQGNQPQHF. The full variable domain, its missing parts supplied by reference TRBV5-1 and TRBJ1-5, is KAGVTQTPRYLIKTRGQQVTLSCSPISGHRSVSWYQQTPGQGLQFLFEYFSETQRNKGNFPGRFSGRQFSNSRSEMNVSTLELGDSALYLCASSSGQGNQPQHFGDGTRLSIL.

This clonotype has at least ten counts. The chain has TRBV2 and TRBJ1-5; no clear D gene. V was shortened by 7 bases and J by 3 bases, with 10 bases between the two germline ends. This CDR3 contains 13 residues. Germline CDR1 is SNHLY and CDR2 is FYNNEI. The CDR3 protein is CASNQDNNQPQHF. DNA for the CDR3: TGTGCCAGCAACCAAGACAACAATCAGCCCCAGCATTTT.

V gene TRBV20-1 combines with J gene TRBJ1-2; D is possibly TRBD1 (5 bases). CDR1 and CDR2 (germline): DFQATT, SNEGSKA (reference sequence). V was clipped by 3 bases and J by 5 bases, with 10 bases between them. The CDR3 extends over 12 amino acids. CDR3 DNA: TGCAGTGCTAGTGGCCAGGGTTATGGCTACACCTTC. The encoded protein is CSASGQGYGYTF.

The chain employs TRBV9 and TRBJ2-2, with TRBD2 matching 9 bases. The CDR3 length is 16 residues. CDR1 and CDR2 (germline): SGDLS, YYNGEE. After removal of 7 bases from V and 1 base from J, the junction contained 8 bases not matched to a gene. Written as DNA, the CDR3 is TGTGCCAGCGCCCCACGCGGGAGGGTGAACACCGGGGAGCTGTTTTTT. Translation: CASAPRGRVNTGELFF.

This clonotype turned up a few times. The chain employs TRBV12-3 or TRBV12-4 and TRBJ2-5; a possible D gene is TRBD1 (6 bases). This CDR3 is built from 12 residues. Trimming took 8 bases from V and 5 from J, leaving 12 bases between them. The CDR3 nucleotides are TGTGCCAGCGGGGGCACTCCGGAGACCCAGTACTTC. It codes for CASGGTPETQYF.

The chain uses TRBV9 and TRBJ2-7; a weak D match, TRBD2 (5 bases). Per the germline V gene, CDR1 is SGDLS and CDR2 is YYNGEE. With 4 bases removed from V and 0 bases from J, the gap between germline ends came to 14 bases. The CDR3 has 15 residues. The CDR3 DNA reads TGTGCCAGCAGCAGCTCTAGCTCGGGCTCCTACGAGCAGTACTTC. It codes for CASSSSSSGSYEQYF. Complete variable domain (other parts from reference TRBV9 and TRBJ2-7): DSGVTQTPKHLITATGQRVTLRCSPRSGDLSVYWYQQSLDQGLQFLIQYYNGEERAKGNILERFSAQQFPDLHSELNLSSLELGDSALYFCASSSSSSGSYEQYFGPGTRLTVT.